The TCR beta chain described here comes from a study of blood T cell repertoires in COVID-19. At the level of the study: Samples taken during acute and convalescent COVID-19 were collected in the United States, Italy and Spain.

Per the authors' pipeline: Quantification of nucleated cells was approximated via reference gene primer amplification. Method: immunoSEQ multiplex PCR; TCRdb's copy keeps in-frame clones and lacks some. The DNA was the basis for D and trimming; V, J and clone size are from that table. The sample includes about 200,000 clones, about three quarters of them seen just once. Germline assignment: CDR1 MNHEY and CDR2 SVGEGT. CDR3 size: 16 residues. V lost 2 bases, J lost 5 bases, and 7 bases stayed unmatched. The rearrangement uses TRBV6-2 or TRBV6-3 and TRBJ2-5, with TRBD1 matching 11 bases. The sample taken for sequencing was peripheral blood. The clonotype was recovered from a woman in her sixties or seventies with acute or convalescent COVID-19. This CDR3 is CASSYRWTGGLETQYF. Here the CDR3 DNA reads TGTGCCAGCAGTTACCGTTGGACAGGGGGCCTGGAGACCCAGTACTTC.